This TCR beta chain emerged from a study of cytomegalovirus exposure and HLA in healthy donors. The PCR contained 60 Vbeta and 13 Jbeta primers. Produced via immunoSEQ multiplex PCR; TCRdb's table is partial and in-frame only. The sample records some 130,000 clones, over 70% being singletons. The CDR3 is 15 amino acids. Trimming removed 3 bases at V and 0 bases at J, with 9 bases between. Germline assignment: CDR1 SSHAT and CDR2 FNYEAQ (reference sequence). The receptor was derived from a man aged 35-49 years in good health and CMV-seronegative. The sample comprised PBMCs. The chain has TRBV7-7 and TRBJ1-3, with D hard to call. CDR3 sequence: CASSLGQDSGNTIYF. DNA for the CDR3: TGTGCCAGCAGCTTGGGTCAGGACTCTGGAAACACCATATATTTT.